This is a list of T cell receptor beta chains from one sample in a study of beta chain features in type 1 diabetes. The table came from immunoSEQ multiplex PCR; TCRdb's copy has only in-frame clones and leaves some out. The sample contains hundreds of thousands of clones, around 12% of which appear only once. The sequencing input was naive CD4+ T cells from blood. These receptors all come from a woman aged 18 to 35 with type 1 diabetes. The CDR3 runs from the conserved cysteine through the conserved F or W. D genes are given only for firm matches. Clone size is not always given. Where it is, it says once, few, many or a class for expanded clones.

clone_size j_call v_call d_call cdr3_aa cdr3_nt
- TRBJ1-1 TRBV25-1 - CASALEGTEAFF TGTGCCAGCGCTCTGGAGGGCACTGAAGCTTTCTTT
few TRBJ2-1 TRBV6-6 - CASRRIYNEQFF TGTGCCAGCAGGAGAATCTACAATGAGCAGTTCTTC
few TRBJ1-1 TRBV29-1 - CSALPGGTEAFF TGCAGCGCCCTGCCCGGGGGCACTGAAGCTTTCTTT
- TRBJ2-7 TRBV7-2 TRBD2 CASSFRSSGSHEQYF TGTGCCAGCAGCTTCAGGTCTAGCGGGAGCCACGAGCAGTACTTC
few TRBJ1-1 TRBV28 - CASPPTRGFRNTEAFF TGTGCCAGCCCTCCGACCCGAGGGTTTAGAAACACTGAAGCTTTCTTT
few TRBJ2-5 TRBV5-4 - CASSQDLGRDLDETQYF TGTGCCAGCAGCCAAGATCTGGGCAGGGATTTGGATGAGACCCAGTACTTC
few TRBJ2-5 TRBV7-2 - CASSFVQGQETQYF TGTGCCAGCAGCTTTGTGCAGGGCCAAGAGACCCAGTACTTC
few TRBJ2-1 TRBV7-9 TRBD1 CASSSGPGQGRNEQFF TGTGCCAGCAGCTCAGGCCCGGGACAGGGTAGGAATGAGCAGTTCTTC
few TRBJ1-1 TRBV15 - CATSRRVDTEAFF TGTGCCACCAGCAGGAGAGTAGACACTGAAGCTTTCTTT
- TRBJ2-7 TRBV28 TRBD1 CASIAGTGFPRSPYEQYF TGTGCCAGCATAGCCGGGACAGGGTTTCCCCGAAGCCCCTACGAGCAGTACTTC
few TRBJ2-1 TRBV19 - CASTSMRGYNEQFF TGTGCCAGTACCTCCATGCGGGGTTACAATGAGCAGTTCTTC